This is a list of T cell receptor beta chains from one sample in a study of PD-1 blockade in classical Hodgkin lymphoma. Profiling relied on immunoSEQ multiplex PCR, and the TCRdb table lists in-frame clones only, not all of them. The sample has 20,000 to 25,000 clones; about three quarters are singletons. Sequenced material: peripheral blood mononuclear cells (PBMCs), taken at baseline. Source of these receptors: a human donor with classical Hodgkin lymphoma. The CDR3 runs from the conserved cysteine through the conserved F or W. A D gene is named only where the DNA matches it firmly. Only part of the rows carry a size: once, few, many, or a class if the clone is expanded.

d_gene	abundance	len	v_gene	j_gene	CDR3nt	CDR3aa
TRBD2	few	23	TRBV28	TRBJ2-1	TGTGCCAGCAGTTCAATTGCGCCCGGACTAGCGGGAGGGGGGGTATTGGGATACAATGAGCAGTTCTTC	CASSSIAPGLAGGGVLGYNEQFF
-	medium-sized	23	TRBV23-1	TRBJ1-5	TGCGCCAGCAGTCAATCGGAAGAAGTTCGAACGGACCCTCCTAGAGGGAGCAATCAGCCCCAGCATTTT	CASSQSEEVRTDPPRGSNQPQHF
-	once	16	TRBV10-2	TRBJ1-5	TGCGCCAGCAGCGAGCTAGGGGGGTATAGCAATCAGCCCCAGCATTTT	CASSELGGYSNQPQHF
-	-	11	TRBV25-1	TRBJ2-5	TGTGCCAGTGATAACGTCGGGGAGCAGTACTTC	CASDNVGEQYF
-	-	15	TRBV6-5	TRBJ1-5	TGTGCCAGCAGTTACTCTGGGGGAGGCGATCAGCCCCAGCATTTT	CASSYSGGGDQPQHF
-	few	12	TRBV6-1	TRBJ2-1	TGTGCCAGCCTACAGGGTTACAATGAGCAGTTCTTC	CASLQGYNEQFF
TRBD1	-	12	TRBV29-1	TRBJ1-2	TGCAGCGCGGACAGGGGGATTTGGGGCTACACCTTC	CSADRGIWGYTF
TRBD2	once	15	TRBV19	TRBJ2-1	TGTACGCCTAGCGGGGGCCGAAGCTCCTACAATGAGCAGTTCTTC	CTPSGGRSSYNEQFF
-	-	13	TRBV28	TRBJ2-2	TGTGCCAGCAGTTTAGGCCTCCCCGGGGAGCTGTTTTTT	CASSLGLPGELFF
TRBD1	-	14	TRBV7-6	TRBJ1-4	TGTGCCAGCCAACAACAGGGGCCTAATGAAAAACTGTTTTTT	CASQQQGPNEKLFF
-	-	15	TRBV28	TRBJ1-5	TGTGCCAGCAGCAAAGTCGGTGGAAGCAATCAGCCCCAGCATTTT	CASSKVGGSNQPQHF
TRBD2	once	15	TRBV5-1	TRBJ2-5	TGCGCCAGCAGCTTCGGTTTAGCGGGATTAGAGACCCAGTACTTC	CASSFGLAGLETQYF
-	-	14	TRBV7-2	TRBJ2-7	TGTGCCAGCAGCGTACAGGGAGGCTACTACGAGCAGTACTTC	CASSVQGGYYEQYF
-	few	15	TRBV6-1	TRBJ2-1	TGTGCCAGCAGTGAAGCACGTGGGACGCCAAATGAGCAGTTCTTC	CASSEARGTPNEQFF
TRBD1	large	17	TRBV28	TRBJ2-3	TGTGCCAGCAGTTTCCGGGACAGGGTTCCTCCCACAGATACGCAGTATTTT	CASSFRDRVPPTDTQYF
-	-	15	TRBV25-1	TRBJ1-2	TGTGCCAGCAGTTCCGCTCGAGAGGGAGTAGGTGGCTACACCTTC	CASSSAREGVGGYTF
-	-	11	TRBV10-2	TRBJ1-1	TGCGCCAGCAGTGTGGGGGTTGAAGCTTTCTTT	CASSVGVEAFF
-	-	12	TRBV6-6	TRBJ2-1	TGTGCCAGCAAGGGACCTCCGAATGAGCAGTTCTTC	CASKGPPNEQFF
TRBD2	-	15	TRBV6-1	TRBJ2-5	TGTGCCAGCACCGGACTAGCGGGACTGGGAGAGACCCAGTACTTC	CASTGLAGLGETQYF
-	few	12	TRBV28	TRBJ2-7	TGTGCCAGCGTTGAACTACCTTACGAGCAGTACTTC	CASVELPYEQYF
-	-	17	TRBV4-2	TRBJ2-1	TGTGCCAGCAGCCAAGTTCAGGGTGAACTCGGAGGAAATGAGCAGTTCTTC	CASSQVQGELGGNEQFF
-	few	12	TRBV6-5	TRBJ1-2	TGTGCCAGCTTTCAGGGGTTGAGTGGCTACACCTTC	CASFQGLSGYTF
-	once	16	TRBV28	TRBJ1-5	TGTGCCAGCAGTTTAGCGGGGGCGAGGGGCGATCAGCCCCAGCATTTT	CASSLAGARGDQPQHF
-	few	16	TRBV7-9	TRBJ2-2	TGTGCCAGCAGCTTAATCGGTAGAACCAACACCGGGGAGCTGTTTTTT	CASSLIGRTNTGELFF
-	-	16	TRBV21-1	TRBJ1-1	TGTGCCAGCGGCGACGAATTAGCTACACATCGCACTGAAGCTTTCTTT	CASGDELATHRTEAFF
-	-	15	TRBV7-2	TRBJ1-1	TGTGCCAGCAGCTCCCACAGCAGGGGAAGAACTGAAGCTTTCTTT	CASSSHSRGRTEAFF
-	-	13	TRBV14	TRBJ1-3	TGTGCCAGCAGCAGGGGCTCTGGAAACACCATATATTTT	CASSRGSGNTIYF
TRBD2	few	14	TRBV29-1	TRBJ2-1	TGCAGCGTTGAGGTACTAGCGGGAGTTACTGAGCAGTTCTTC	CSVEVLAGVTEQFF
-	once	12	TRBV28	TRBJ2-7	TGTGCCAGCACAGGGAGCTCCTACGAGCAGTACTTC	CASTGSSYEQYF
-	-	16	TRBV7-3	TRBJ2-1	TGTGCCAGCAGCTTAACGGGTGATAGCTCCTACAATGAGCAGTTCTTC	CASSLTGDSSYNEQFF
TRBD2	-	14	TRBV19	TRBJ2-3	TGTGCCAGTAGGCGACTAGCGGCCACAGATACGCAGTATTTT	CASRRLAATDTQYF
TRBD1	once	17	TRBV4-3	TRBJ2-1	TGCGCCAGCAGCCAACGGGGCAACAGGGGATGGGAGAATGAGCAGTTCTTC	CASSQRGNRGWENEQFF
-	-	16	TRBV19	TRBJ1-1	TGTGCCAGTAGCCCTGGGGTCAACCGGCCTTATACTGAAGCTTTCTTT	CASSPGVNRPYTEAFF
-	medium-sized	13	TRBV27	TRBJ1-1	TGTGCCAGCAGTTTTTGGGGGAACACTGAAGCTTTCTTT	CASSFWGNTEAFF
-	-	11	TRBV18	TRBJ2-4	TGTGCCAGCTCACCTGGGGACATTCAGTACTTC	CASSPGDIQYF
-	-	14	TRBV28	TRBJ1-2	TGTGCCAGCAGTCCTCGACTGGGAAACTATGGCTACACCTTC	CASSPRLGNYGYTF
-	once	15	TRBV4-2	TRBJ2-6	TGTGCCAGCAGCCCGACGATCACTGGGGCCAACGTCCTGACTTTC	CASSPTITGANVLTF
-	-	14	TRBV28	TRBJ1-1	TGTGCCAGCAGTTTCCTGGTAATGAACACTGAAGCTTTCTTT	CASSFLVMNTEAFF
TRBD1	-	13	TRBV19	TRBJ1-1	TGTGCCAGTAGTGGGGACAGGACCCTTGAAGCTTTCTTT	CASSGDRTLEAFF
TRBD2	-	16	TRBV28	TRBJ2-2	TGTGCCAGCAGCACTAGCGGGAGGGCCAACACCGGGGAGCTGTTTTTT	CASSTSGRANTGELFF
-	-	15	TRBV4-3	TRBJ2-3	TGCGCCAGCAGCCAAGGGTACCGGAGCACAGATACGCAGTATTTT	CASSQGYRSTDTQYF
TRBD1	-	15	TRBV7-2	TRBJ2-2	TGTGCCAGCAATCGACAGGGGGCGTACACCGGGGAGCTGTTTTTT	CASNRQGAYTGELFF
-	-	17	TRBV7-2	TRBJ2-3	TGTGCCAGCAGCTTAGGAGGCGGCGGGTCTCAGCCAGATACGCAGTATTTT	CASSLGGGGSQPDTQYF
TRBD2	-	18	TRBV6-1	TRBJ2-4	TGTGCCAGCAGTGAAGGTATAAGCGGGACGCTAGCCAAAAACATTCAGTACTTC	CASSEGISGTLAKNIQYF
-	-	15	TRBV5-1	TRBJ2-3	TGCGCCAGCAGCCCTCGGGCAGGCGCCTTGGATACGCAGTATTTT	CASSPRAGALDTQYF
TRBD2	medium-sized	18	TRBV28	TRBJ2-7	TGTGCCAGCAGACTCAGGACTAGCGGGAGGTTCCTCAAGGACGAGCAGTACTTC	CASRLRTSGRFLKDEQYF
TRBD2	-	15	TRBV19	TRBJ2-1	TGTGCCAGTAGTCTCTCCAGCGGGAGTCCCCATGAGCAGTTCTTC	CASSLSSGSPHEQFF
-	-	17	TRBV28	TRBJ2-7	TGTGCCAGCAGTCCCCCTGTGGGACTCGGGGCGAACTACGAGCAGTACTTC	CASSPPVGLGANYEQYF
-	-	12	TRBV28	TRBJ1-5	TGTGCCAGCAGTTCCGGGAATCAGCCCCAGCATTTT	CASSSGNQPQHF
TRBD1	-	16	TRBV11-2	TRBJ1-6	TGTGCCAGCAGCTTAGCGGGGACAGGAATCAATTCACCCCTCCACTTT	CASSLAGTGINSPLHF
-	once	16	TRBV6-1	TRBJ2-4	TGTGCCAGCAGTGAAGTGGTGACAGTAGCCAAAAACATTCAGTACTTC	CASSEVVTVAKNIQYF
TRBD2	-	20	TRBV4-1	TRBJ2-4	TGCGCCAGCAGCCAAGATAGTCTTAGCGGGGGGATTTTAGCCAAAAACATTCAGTACTTC	CASSQDSLSGGILAKNIQYF
-	-	14	TRBV19	TRBJ1-2	TGTGCCAGTAGTATATTGGGCAGGGCGTATGGCTACACCTTC	CASSILGRAYGYTF
-	-	15	TRBV7-6	TRBJ1-4	TGTGCCAGCAGCCCCCGACGAGGAACTAATGAAAAACTGTTTTTT	CASSPRRGTNEKLFF